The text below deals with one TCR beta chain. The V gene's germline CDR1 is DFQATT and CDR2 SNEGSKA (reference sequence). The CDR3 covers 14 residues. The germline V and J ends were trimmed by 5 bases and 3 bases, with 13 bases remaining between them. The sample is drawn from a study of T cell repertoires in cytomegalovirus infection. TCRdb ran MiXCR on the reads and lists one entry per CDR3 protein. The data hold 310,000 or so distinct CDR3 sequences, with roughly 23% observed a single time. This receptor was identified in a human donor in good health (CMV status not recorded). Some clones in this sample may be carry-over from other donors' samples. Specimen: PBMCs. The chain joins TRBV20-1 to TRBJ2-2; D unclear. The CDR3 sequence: CSARPSTDTGELFF. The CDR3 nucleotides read TGCAGTGCTCGGCCATCCACAGACACCGGGGAGCTGTTTTTT.